Following are 23 T cell receptor beta chains from one sample sequenced in a study of PD-1 blockade in classical Hodgkin lymphoma. After autologous stem cell transplantation all patients relapsed, and prior brentuximab vedotin exposure differed between cohorts. The repertoire was sequenced with immunoSEQ multiplex PCR; TCRdb's copy has only in-frame clones and lacks some. The sample holds approximately 79,000 clones; over 90% are singletons and the top ten take around 2.4%. This sample comprised peripheral blood mononuclear cells (PBMCs), obtained before the second cycle of nivolumab. These receptors were taken from a human donor with classical Hodgkin lymphoma.

V usage is TRBV9 and J usage is TRBJ2-7; TRBD2 matches 9 bases. V shed 4 bases and J 3 bases; nucleotides not matched to a gene: 8. CDR1 SGDLS and CDR2 YYNGEE come from the germline V gene. The CDR3 sequence is 15 residues long. CDR3 coding DNA: TGTGCCAGCAGCCACAGTAGCGGGAGCGGCTACGAGCAGTACTTC. This sequence encodes CASSHSSGSGYEQYF. Full variable domain (outside the CDR3, taken from reference TRBV9 and TRBJ2-7): DSGVTQTPKHLITATGQRVTLRCSPRSGDLSVYWYQQSLDQGLQFLIQYYNGEERAKGNILERFSAQQFPDLHSELNLSSLELGDSALYFCASSHSSGSGYEQYFGPGTRLTVT.

The chain combines TRBV5-1 with TRBJ1-4; TRBD1 aligns across 9 bases. Germline CDR1 reads SGHRS; CDR2 reads YFSETQ. The CDR3 length is 16 residues. The V gene end was trimmed by 4 bases and the J gene end by 5 bases; junction bases not matched to a gene: 9. In DNA, the CDR3 is TGCGCCAGCAGCCCCGGGACAGGGCAACTAAATGAAAAACTGTTTTTT. This translates into CASSPGTGQLNEKLFF. Full variable domain (rest looked up from reference TRBV5-1 and TRBJ1-4): KAGVTQTPRYLIKTRGQQVTLSCSPISGHRSVSWYQQTPGQGLQFLFEYFSETQRNKGNFPGRFSGRQFSNSRSEMNVSTLELGDSALYLCASSPGTGQLNEKLFFGSGTQLSVL.

The V call is TRBV15, the J call TRBJ2-2; D perhaps matches TRBD2 (6 bases). The CDR3 has 14 amino acids. The germline V and J ends were trimmed by 0 bases and 7 bases, with 9 bases remaining between them. CDR1 and CDR2 from the germline V gene are LNHNV and YYDKDF (reference sequence). Here the CDR3 DNA reads TGTGCCACCAGCAGAGATCGGAGGGGCGGGGAGCTGTTTTTT. Protein product: CATSRDRRGGELFF.

The V and J genes are TRBV7-3 and TRBJ2-5; D ambiguous. V lost 2 bases, J lost 5 bases, and 9 bases lay in between. This CDR3 is 13 amino acids long. In germline, CDR1 is SGHTA, CDR2 FQGTGA. CDR3 coding DNA: TGTGCCAGCAGCTTAGGGCTGGTGGAGACCCAGTACTTC. Translating it yields CASSLGLVETQYF.

V and J are TRBV4-1 and TRBJ1-5; D may be TRBD1 (6 bases). V was pared by 6 bases and J by 6 bases, with 18 bases between. The CDR3 loop spans 15 amino acids. Germline values: CDR1 MGHRA, CDR2 YSYEKL. The CDR3 DNA reads as TGCGCCAGCAGTACAAGGGGGGCCGGTGGTCAGCCCCAGCATTTT. Protein product: CASSTRGAGGQPQHF.

V is TRBV9 and J is TRBJ2-7; no clear D gene. The germline CDR1 and CDR2 sequences are SGDLS and YYNGEE. The CDR3 is 14 residues long. Trimming removed 2 bases from V and 2 bases from J, with 11 bases in between. CDR3 residues: CASSVSTGPYEQYF. Written as DNA, the CDR3 is TGTGCCAGCAGCGTCTCTACGGGCCCCTACGAGCAGTACTTC.

The chain carries TRBV6-5 and TRBJ2-5; D unclear. This CDR3 spans 14 amino acids. Germline CDR1 MNHEY, CDR2 SVGAGI. V was cut by 0 bases and J by 1 base, with 6 bases left in between. CDR3 in DNA: TGTGCCAGCAGTTACTCGGGCAGCCAAGAGACCCAGTACTTC. It specifies CASSYSGSQETQYF.

The V call is TRBV5-1, the J call TRBJ2-5; TRBD1 matches at 8 bases. Germline V CDR1 and CDR2: SGHRS, YFSETQ. Trimming at V came to 4 bases and at J to 3 bases, leaving 17 bases not matched to a gene. The CDR3 has 18 amino acids. CDR3 nucleotide sequence: TGCGCCAGCAGCCACCTCCCTTTCCGGACAGGGATGGAAGAGACCCAGTACTTC. This translates into CASSHLPFRTGMEETQYF.

This clone has only one observation. This rearrangement joins TRBV2 to TRBJ2-2; TRBD1 or TRBD2 may be the D gene (7 bases each). From germline, CDR1 is SNHLY and CDR2 FYNNEI. The CDR3 has 17 amino acids. Trimming removed 0 bases from V and 5 bases from J, with 16 bases in between. The CDR3 bases are TGTGCCAGCAGTGAAGCGACAGGGAGGGGGTGGACCGGGGAGCTGTTTTTT. Encoded protein: CASSEATGRGWTGELFF.

The chain uses TRBV6-5 and TRBJ2-7; the match to TRBD1 covers 7 bases. This CDR3 contains 15 residues. The germline V gene encodes CDR1 MNHEY and CDR2 SVGAGI. Trimming cost V 6 bases and J 4 bases; bases outside gene matches: 12. Here the CDR3 reads CASRQGTVPQYEQYF. The CDR3 nucleotides read TGTGCCAGCAGACAAGGGACAGTCCCCCAATACGAGCAGTACTTC.

The chain employs TRBV10-3 and TRBJ2-1; 10 nucleotides match TRBD2. Germline V gene data show CDR1 as ENHRY and CDR2 as SYGVKD. The CDR3 loop spans 15 amino acids. V shed 6 bases, J shed 2 bases, and the junction held 4 bases outside the gene matches. CDR3 sequence: CAIRASGSPYNEQFF. The DNA for the CDR3 is TGTGCCATCAGGGCTAGCGGGAGTCCCTACAATGAGCAGTTCTTC.

V and J are TRBV5-5 and TRBJ2-1, with D maybe TRBD2 (5 bases). CDR1 SGHKS and CDR2 YYEKEE come from the germline V gene (reference sequence). The CDR3 runs 12 residues. The V gene lost 3 bases and the J gene lost 10 bases, with 11 bases spanning the gap. The CDR3 sequence is CASSYPTREQFF. In DNA form, the CDR3 reads TGTGCCAGCAGCTACCCAACTAGAGAGCAGTTCTTC. The complete variable domain, with remaining parts taken from reference TRBV5-5 and TRBJ2-1, reads DAGVTQSPTHLIKTRGQQVTLRCSPISGHKSVSWYQQVLGQGPQFIFQYYEKEERGRGNFPDRFSARQFPNYSSELNVNALLLGDSALYLCASSYPTREQFFGPGTRLTVL.

The chain is built from TRBV15 and TRBJ2-1; no clear D gene. The V end was cut by 1 base, the J end by 10 bases, with 17 bases between. The CDR3 is 15 amino acids. Germline V gives CDR1 LNHNV, CDR2 YYDKDF (reference sequence). Here the CDR3 reads CATSRGRPLTREQFF. Here the CDR3 DNA reads TGTGCCACCAGCAGAGGCAGGCCTTTAACTCGGGAGCAGTTCTTC.

The rearrangement joins TRBV2 to TRBJ1-5, with D tentatively TRBD1 (6 bases). CDR1 and CDR2 from the germline V gene are SNHLY and FYNNEI. Trimming pared 6 bases from V and 0 bases from J, leaving 15 bases between. The CDR3 runs 16 residues. The chain's CDR3 is CASRGTGATSNQPQHF. CDR3 nucleotide sequence: TGTGCCAGCAGGGGTACGGGGGCCACTAGCAATCAGCCCCAGCATTTT. Combining the CDR3 with reference TRBV2 and TRBJ1-5 gives the whole variable domain EPEVTQTPSHQVTQMGQEVILRCVPISNHLYFYWYRQILGQKVEFLVSFYNNEISEKSEIFDDQFSVERPDGSNFTLKIRSTKLEDSAMYFCASRGTGATSNQPQHFGDGTRLSIL.

V usage is TRBV28 and J usage is TRBJ1-1; D unresolved. The CDR3 sequence is 14 residues long. Germline CDR1 MDHEN, CDR2 SYDVKM. V was cut by 5 bases and J by 2 bases, with 12 bases left in between. CDR3 in amino acids: CASSPSSPNTEAFF. The CDR3 DNA follows: TGTGCCAGCAGTCCTAGTTCACCCAACACTGAAGCTTTCTTT.

This clone was detected once. The chain has TRBV5-1 and TRBJ1-1; D might be TRBD1 (5 bases). This CDR3 comprises 13 residues. Deletions cut 0 bases from V and 7 bases from J, with 10 bases between. Per the germline V gene, CDR1 is SGHRS and CDR2 is YFSETQ. CDR3 nucleotides: TGCGCCAGCAGCTTGGCAGGGACGGGTGAAGCTTTCTTT. Translated, it gives CASSLAGTGEAFF.

This CDR3 reads CASKPGGQPTYEQYF. CDR3 nucleotides: TGTGCCAGCAAGCCGGGAGGACAACCCACCTACGAGCAGTACTTC. The rearrangement links TRBV28 to TRBJ2-7; 7 bases line up with TRBD2. J gave up 2 bases and V 7 bases, and 11 bases lay outside the gene matches. CDR1 and CDR2 (germline): MDHEN, SYDVKM. The CDR3 sequence is 15 residues long.

The chain employs TRBV20-1 and TRBJ2-1; D not resolved. V shed 5 bases and J shed 10 bases, with 12 bases lying between them. Germline V lookup: CDR1 DFQATT, CDR2 SNEGSKA (reference sequence). CDR3 length equals 11 residues. In nucleotides, the CDR3 is TGCAGTGCTCGGGCGGCCGAGGAGCAGTTCTTC. The encoded protein is CSARAAEEQFF.

The chain combines TRBV5-1 with TRBJ1-5; D is undetermined. Germline CDR1 is SGHRS and CDR2 is YFSETQ. CDR3 length: 15 residues. V lost 0 bases to trimming and J lost 6 bases, with 13 bases between them. The CDR3 sequence: CASSLAANTGQPQHF. As DNA, the CDR3 is TGCGCCAGCAGCTTGGCCGCGAACACGGGTCAGCCCCAGCATTTT.

V gene TRBV2 combines with J gene TRBJ1-5; D perhaps matches TRBD1 (6 bases). V gave up 8 bases and J gave up 5 bases, with 13 bases separating them. This CDR3 is built from 13 residues. CDR1 SNHLY and CDR2 FYNNEI come from the germline V gene. For the CDR3, the DNA is TGTGCCAGCGGAAGGGACACCCATCAGCCCCAGCATTTT. Its translation is CASGRDTHQPQHF.

This chain joins TRBV18 and TRBJ2-7; D is uncertain. The ends were cut back, 3 bases at V and 0 bases at J, with 12 bases in the middle. This CDR3 comprises 15 residues. Germline V gene lookup returns CDR1 KGHSH and CDR2 LQKENI. CDR3 protein: CASSPRSESSYEQYF. CDR3 bases: TGTGCCAGCTCACCGCGGAGCGAGAGCTCCTACGAGCAGTACTTC.

This clone was observed once. CDR3 region: CASSPQGGVTDTQYF. CDR3 sequence (DNA): TGTGCCAGCAGTCCACAGGGAGGGGTCACAGATACGCAGTATTTT. The genes are TRBV27 and TRBJ2-3, with D tentatively TRBD2 (7 bases). The length of the CDR3 is 15 residues. The germline CDR1 and CDR2 sequences are MNHEY and SMNVEV (reference sequence). V lost 5 bases and J lost 2, with 14 bases in between.

The rearrangement uses TRBV5-1 and TRBJ2-1; unclear D gene. CDR1 is SGHRS and CDR2 is YFSETQ in the germline V gene. V was trimmed by 4 bases and J by 2 bases, leaving 4 bases between them. This CDR3 is 12 amino acids long. Written as DNA, the CDR3 is TGCGCCAGCAGCAGAACCTACAATGAGCAGTTCTTC. Protein sequence: CASSRTYNEQFF.